This T cell receptor beta chain is drawn from a study of identifying expanded T cells in peripheral blood. Healthy donors had no documented immune events, such as infections, while sampled. The assay was immunoSEQ multiplex PCR, and TCRdb's table has in-frame clones only and misses some. The table includes about 78,000 clones, more than 75% detected once. V dropped 6 bases and J dropped 2 bases, with 17 bases sitting between them. The CDR3 runs 16 residues. The V gene's germline CDR1 is SNHLY and CDR2 FYNNEI. General observations from the study: Two-week clone count variance significantly increased as total template count grew. Over around two and four weeks, about 15 and 19 clones changed, versus more than 1 between replicates.

On this clone itself: Antigen specificity is unknown.

The J gene is TRBJ2-1, the V gene TRBV2; tentatively, D is TRBD2 (7 bases). The sequence was collected from a person aged 18 to 75 in good health. Sequenced material: blood. As DNA, the CDR3 is TGTGCCAGCAGCCCACGATCGGGGGGCCCCTACAATGAGCAGTTCTTC. Protein sequence: CASSPRSGGPYNEQFF.